Reported below is one T cell receptor (beta chain). This record belongs to a study of cytomegalovirus exposure and HLA in healthy donors. Vbeta (60) and Jbeta (13) primers were used in the PCR. Authors' methods: Later work found tens of millions of unique TCR beta chains, with some 11 million shared. Some clones are missing from TCRdb's copy, which holds only in-frame ones; the method was immunoSEQ multiplex PCR. For V, J and clone size, that table is used; D and trimming come from the DNA. Among under 200,000 clones, 80% were seen once, and the ten largest hold more than 5.5%. Sequenced input: PBMCs. The TCR comes from a man between 35 and 55 years old in good health and CMV-seronegative.

CDR3 coding DNA: TGTGCCAGCAGCTTGGTTCCCCCGATGGACAGGGCTGAAGCTTTCTTT. It is translated as CASSLVPPMDRAEAFF. The chain couples TRBV7-2 to TRBJ1-1; 8 nucleotides line up with TRBD1. The germline gives CDR1 SGHTA, CDR2 FQGNSA. The CDR3 contains 16 residues. The junction had 12 bases not matched to a gene; V was cut back by 3 bases and J by 6 bases.